This T cell receptor beta chain was retrieved from a study of T cell responses to AZD1222 COVID-19 vaccine. Findings and limits, study-wide: Donors in the cohort were predominantly white British and more often female, and clonal diversity was possibly underestimated. In the spike-specific TCR repertoire, nearly half reportedly target unmutated variant regions. The study sampled repertoires only after the peak T cell response. Spike-specific TCR breadth and depth grew following two AZD1222 doses.

This clone occurred a few times. The antigen remains undetermined. Profiled with immunoSEQ multiplex PCR; TCRdb holds only in-frame clones, not every one. Here the sample spans about 73,000 clones, 89% being singletons. The V end was cut by 2 bases, the J end by 0 bases, with 10 bases between. Germline-derived CDR1 and CDR2 are LNHDA and SQIVND (reference sequence). The CDR3 is 15 residues long. The material sequenced was peripheral blood, taken 28 days after the second AZD1222 dose. This receptor was obtained from an adult who received the AZD1222 COVID-19 vaccine. The chain carries TRBV19 and TRBJ1-1; D might be TRBD1 (5 bases). The chain's CDR3 is CASSIFPGLNTEAFF. As DNA, the CDR3 is TGTGCCAGTAGTATATTTCCAGGGTTGAACACTGAAGCTTTCTTT.